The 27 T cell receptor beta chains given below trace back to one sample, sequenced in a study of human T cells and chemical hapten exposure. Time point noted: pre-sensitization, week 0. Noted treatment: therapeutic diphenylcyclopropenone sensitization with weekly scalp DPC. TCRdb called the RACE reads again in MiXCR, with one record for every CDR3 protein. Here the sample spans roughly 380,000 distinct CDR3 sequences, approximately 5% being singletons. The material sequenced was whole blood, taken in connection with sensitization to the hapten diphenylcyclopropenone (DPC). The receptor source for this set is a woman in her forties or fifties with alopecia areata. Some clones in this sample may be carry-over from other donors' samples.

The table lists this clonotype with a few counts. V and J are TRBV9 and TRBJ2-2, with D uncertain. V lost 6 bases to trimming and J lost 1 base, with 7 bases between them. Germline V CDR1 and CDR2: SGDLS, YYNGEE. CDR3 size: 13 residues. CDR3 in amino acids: CASMSLNTGELFF. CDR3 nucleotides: TGTGCCAGCATGTCACTGAACACCGGGGAGCTGTTTTTT.

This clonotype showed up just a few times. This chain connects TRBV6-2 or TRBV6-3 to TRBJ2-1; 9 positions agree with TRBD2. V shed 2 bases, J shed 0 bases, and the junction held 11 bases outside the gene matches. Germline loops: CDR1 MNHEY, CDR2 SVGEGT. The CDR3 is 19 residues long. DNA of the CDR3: TGTGCCAGCAGTTACCACCTAACTAGCGGGCTATTCTCCTACAATGAGCAGTTCTTC. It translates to CASSYHLTSGLFSYNEQFF.

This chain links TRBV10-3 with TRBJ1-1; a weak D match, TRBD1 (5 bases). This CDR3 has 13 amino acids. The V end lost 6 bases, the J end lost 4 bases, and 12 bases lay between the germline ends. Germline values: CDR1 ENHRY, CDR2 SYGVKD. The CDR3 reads CAIRGVLGTEAFF. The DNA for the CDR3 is TGTGCCATCAGAGGGGTATTAGGCACTGAAGCTTTCTTT.

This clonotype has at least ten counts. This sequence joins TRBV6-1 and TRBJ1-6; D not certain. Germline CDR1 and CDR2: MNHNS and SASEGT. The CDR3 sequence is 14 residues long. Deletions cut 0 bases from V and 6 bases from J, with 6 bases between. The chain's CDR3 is CASSEAGGNSPLHF. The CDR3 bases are TGTGCCAGCAGTGAAGCTGGCGGTAATTCACCCCTCCACTTT.

CDR3: CASSPTAPNYGYTF. CDR3 coding DNA: TGTGCCAGCAGCCCTACCGCACCTAACTATGGCTACACCTTC. V gene TRBV11-2 combines with J gene TRBJ1-2, with D hard to call. The CDR3 length is 14 residues. Germline-derived CDR1 and CDR2 are SGHAT and FQNNGV. Trimming took 5 bases from V and 0 from J, leaving 10 bases between them.

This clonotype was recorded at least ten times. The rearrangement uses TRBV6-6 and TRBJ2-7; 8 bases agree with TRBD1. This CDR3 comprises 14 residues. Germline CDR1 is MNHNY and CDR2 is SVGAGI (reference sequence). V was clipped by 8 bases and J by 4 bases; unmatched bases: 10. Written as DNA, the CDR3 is TGTGCCAGCTGGCCGGGACAGGCCGTTTACGAGCAGTACTTC. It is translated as CASWPGQAVYEQYF.

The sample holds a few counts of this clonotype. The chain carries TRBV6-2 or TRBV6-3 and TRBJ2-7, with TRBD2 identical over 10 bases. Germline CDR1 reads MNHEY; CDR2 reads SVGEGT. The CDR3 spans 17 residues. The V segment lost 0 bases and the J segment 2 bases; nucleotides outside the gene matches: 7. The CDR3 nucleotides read TGTGCCAGCAGTTACTCGGCTAGCGGGAGCCCCACCTACGAGCAGTACTTC. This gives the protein CASSYSASGSPTYEQYF.

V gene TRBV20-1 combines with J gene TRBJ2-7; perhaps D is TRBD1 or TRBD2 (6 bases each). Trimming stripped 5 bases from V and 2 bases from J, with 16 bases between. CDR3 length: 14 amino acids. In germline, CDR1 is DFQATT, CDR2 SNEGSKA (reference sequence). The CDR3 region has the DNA TGCAGTGCTTGGGGGGCAGGGCGGACCTACGAGCAGTACTTC. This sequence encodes CSAWGAGRTYEQYF.

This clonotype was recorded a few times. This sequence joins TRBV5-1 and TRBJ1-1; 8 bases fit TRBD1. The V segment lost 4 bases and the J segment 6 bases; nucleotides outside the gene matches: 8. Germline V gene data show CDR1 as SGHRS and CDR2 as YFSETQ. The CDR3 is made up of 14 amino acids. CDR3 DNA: TGCGCCAGCAGCCCAGGACAGGGCGGCGCTGAAGCTTTCTTT. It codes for CASSPGQGGAEAFF.

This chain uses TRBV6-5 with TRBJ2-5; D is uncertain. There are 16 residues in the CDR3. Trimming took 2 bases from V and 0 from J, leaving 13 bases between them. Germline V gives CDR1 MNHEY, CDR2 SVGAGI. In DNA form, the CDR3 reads TGTGCCAGCAGTTACGGCGGTTCTCTGTACCAAGAGACCCAGTACTTC. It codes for CASSYGGSLYQETQYF.

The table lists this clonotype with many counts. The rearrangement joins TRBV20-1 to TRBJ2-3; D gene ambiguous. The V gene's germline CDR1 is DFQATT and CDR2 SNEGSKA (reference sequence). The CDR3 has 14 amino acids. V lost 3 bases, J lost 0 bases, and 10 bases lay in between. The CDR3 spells CSASRQTSTDTQYF. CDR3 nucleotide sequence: TGCAGTGCTAGTAGACAAACTAGCACAGATACGCAGTATTTT.

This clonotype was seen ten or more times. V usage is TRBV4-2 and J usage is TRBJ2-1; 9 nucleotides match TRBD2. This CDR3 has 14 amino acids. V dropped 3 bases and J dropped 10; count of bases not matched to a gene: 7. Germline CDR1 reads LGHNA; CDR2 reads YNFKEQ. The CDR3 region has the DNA TGTGCCAGCAGCCAGCGGGAGGGCCCCAAGGAGCAGTTCTTC. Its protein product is CASSQREGPKEQFF.

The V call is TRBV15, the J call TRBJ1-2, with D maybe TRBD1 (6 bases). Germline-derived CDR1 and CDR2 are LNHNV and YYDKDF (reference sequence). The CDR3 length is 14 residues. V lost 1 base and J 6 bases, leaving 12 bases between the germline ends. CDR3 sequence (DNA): TGTGCCACCAGCAGAGTGCGAGGGGACAATGGCTACACCTTC. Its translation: CATSRVRGDNGYTF.

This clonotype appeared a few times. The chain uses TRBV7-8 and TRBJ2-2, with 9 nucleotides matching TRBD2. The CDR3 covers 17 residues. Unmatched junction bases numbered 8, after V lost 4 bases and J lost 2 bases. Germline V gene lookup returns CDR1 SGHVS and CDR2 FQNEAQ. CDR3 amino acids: CASSWVGAGGNTGELFF. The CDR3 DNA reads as TGTGCCAGCAGCTGGGTCGGAGCGGGAGGTAACACCGGGGAGCTGTTTTTT.

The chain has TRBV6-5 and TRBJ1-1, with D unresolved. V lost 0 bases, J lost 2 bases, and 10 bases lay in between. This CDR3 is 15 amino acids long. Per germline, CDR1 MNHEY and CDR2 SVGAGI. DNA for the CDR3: TGTGCCAGCAGTTACTCGGAGGTTGTCAACACTGAAGCTTTCTTT. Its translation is CASSYSEVVNTEAFF.

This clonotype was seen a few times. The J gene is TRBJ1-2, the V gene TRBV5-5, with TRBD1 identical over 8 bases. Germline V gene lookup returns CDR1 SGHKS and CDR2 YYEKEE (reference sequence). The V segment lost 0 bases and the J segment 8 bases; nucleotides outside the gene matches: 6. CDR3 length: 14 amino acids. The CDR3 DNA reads TGTGCCAGCAGCTTGGCCGGACAGGGAACCGGCTACACCTTC. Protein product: CASSLAGQGTGYTF. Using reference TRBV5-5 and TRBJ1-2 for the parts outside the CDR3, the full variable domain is DAGVTQSPTHLIKTRGQQVTLRCSPISGHKSVSWYQQVLGQGPQFIFQYYEKEERGRGNFPDRFSARQFPNYSSELNVNALLLGDSALYLCASSLAGQGTGYTFGSGTRLTVV.

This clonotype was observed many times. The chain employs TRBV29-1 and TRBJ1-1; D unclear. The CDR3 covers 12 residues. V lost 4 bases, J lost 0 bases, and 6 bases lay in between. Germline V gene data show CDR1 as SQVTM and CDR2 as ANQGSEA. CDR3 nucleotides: TGCAGCGTTGGCAGGCTGAACACTGAAGCTTTCTTT. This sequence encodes CSVGRLNTEAFF. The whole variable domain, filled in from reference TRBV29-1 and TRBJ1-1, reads SAVISQKPSRDICQRGTSLTIQCQVDSQVTMMFWYRQQPGQSLTLIATANQGSEATYESGFVIDKFPISRPNLTFSTLTVSNMSPEDSSIYLCSVGRLNTEAFFGQGTRLTVV.

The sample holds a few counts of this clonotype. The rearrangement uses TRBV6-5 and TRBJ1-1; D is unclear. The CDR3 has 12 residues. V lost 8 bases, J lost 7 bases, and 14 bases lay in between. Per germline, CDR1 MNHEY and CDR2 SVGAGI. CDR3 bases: TGTGCCAGCCGTAAGGGTGGTGGTGAAGCTTTCTTT. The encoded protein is CASRKGGGEAFF.

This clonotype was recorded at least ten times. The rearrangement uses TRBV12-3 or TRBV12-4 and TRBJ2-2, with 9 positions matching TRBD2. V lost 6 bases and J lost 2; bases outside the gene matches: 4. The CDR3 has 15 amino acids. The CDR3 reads CASSRLAANTGELFF. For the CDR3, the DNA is TGTGCCAGCAGCCGACTAGCGGCCAACACCGGGGAGCTGTTTTTT.

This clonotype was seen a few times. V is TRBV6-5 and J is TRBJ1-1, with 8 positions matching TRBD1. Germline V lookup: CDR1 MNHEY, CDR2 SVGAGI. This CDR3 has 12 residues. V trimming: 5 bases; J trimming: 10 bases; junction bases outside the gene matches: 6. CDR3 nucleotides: TGTGCCAGCAGTACAGGGGGGGTTTCAGCTTTCTTT. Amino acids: CASSTGGVSAFF.

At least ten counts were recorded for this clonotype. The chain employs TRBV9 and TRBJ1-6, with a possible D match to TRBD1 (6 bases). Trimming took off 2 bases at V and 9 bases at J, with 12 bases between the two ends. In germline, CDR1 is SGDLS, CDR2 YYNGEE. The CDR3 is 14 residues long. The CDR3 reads CASSVMTGLSPLHF. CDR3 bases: TGTGCCAGCAGCGTCATGACAGGACTTTCACCCCTCCACTTT.

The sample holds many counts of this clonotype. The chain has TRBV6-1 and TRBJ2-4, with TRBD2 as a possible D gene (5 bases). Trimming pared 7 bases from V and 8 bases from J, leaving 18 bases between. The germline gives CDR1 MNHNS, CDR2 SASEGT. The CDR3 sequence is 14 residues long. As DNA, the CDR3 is TGTGCCAGCAACCCTCTGCTCGGCGGGCACATTCAGTACTTC. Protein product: CASNPLLGGHIQYF.

As DNA, the CDR3 is TGTGCCAGCTCCTTCCTGGGCACAGGGGTAGCCAAAAACATTCAGTACTTC. Protein: CASSFLGTGVAKNIQYF. The chain recombines TRBV28 with TRBJ2-4; the match to TRBD1 covers 7 bases. This CDR3 has 17 residues. The V and J ends lost 8 bases and 0 bases, in that order; junction bases with no gene match: 13. Per the germline V gene, CDR1 is MDHEN and CDR2 is SYDVKM.

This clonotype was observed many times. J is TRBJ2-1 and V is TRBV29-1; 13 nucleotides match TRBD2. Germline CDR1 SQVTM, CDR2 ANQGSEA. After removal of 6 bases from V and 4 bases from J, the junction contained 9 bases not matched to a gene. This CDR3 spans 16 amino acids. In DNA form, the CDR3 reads TGCAGCGTGCCTATAGGACTAGCGGGAGCTTACAATGAGCAGTTCTTC. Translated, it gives CSVPIGLAGAYNEQFF.

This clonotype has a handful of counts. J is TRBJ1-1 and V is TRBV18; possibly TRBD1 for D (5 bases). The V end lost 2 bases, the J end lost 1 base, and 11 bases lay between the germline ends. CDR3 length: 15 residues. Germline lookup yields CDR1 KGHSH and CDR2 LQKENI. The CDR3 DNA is TGTGCCAGCTCACCAAAGGAGACAGCGAACACTGAAGCTTTCTTT. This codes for CASSPKETANTEAFF.

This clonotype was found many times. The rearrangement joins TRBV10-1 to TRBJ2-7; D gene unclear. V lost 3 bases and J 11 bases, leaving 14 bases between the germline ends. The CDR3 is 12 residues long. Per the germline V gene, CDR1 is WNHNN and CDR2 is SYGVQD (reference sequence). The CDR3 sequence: CASSDGRPPEYF. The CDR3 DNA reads TGCGCCAGCAGTGATGGACGGCCCCCGGAGTACTTC.

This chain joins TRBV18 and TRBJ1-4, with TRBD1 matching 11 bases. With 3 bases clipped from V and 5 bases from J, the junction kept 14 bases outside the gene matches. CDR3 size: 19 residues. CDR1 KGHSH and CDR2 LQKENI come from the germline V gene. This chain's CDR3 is CASSPLFTRRDRGNEKLFF. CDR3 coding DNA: TGTGCCAGCTCACCTCTCTTTACCAGACGGGACAGGGGGAATGAAAAACTGTTTTTT.